Listed below are T cell receptor beta chains from one sample, sequenced in a study of blood T cells in healthy people across ages. TCRdb recomputed calls from the 5' RACE reads with MiXCR, one row per CDR3 protein. Of approximately 850,000 distinct CDR3 sequences in the sample, roughly 60% are singletons; the top ten hold 22%. The sequenced material came from blood. These receptors were collected from a young man in good health. Both conserved end residues are trimmed from each CDR3. The order of the fields is CDR3 protein, CDR3 length, J gene, V gene, clone size. Expanded clones are given a class, and other clones once, few, many or no size at all.

ASRPAQEQY	9	TRBJ2-7	TRBV5-1	few
ASSRQQETQY	10	TRBJ2-5	TRBV6-6	.
ASSSQGGWIGYT	12	TRBJ1-2	TRBV27	once
ASSSVAGGGSGEQF	14	TRBJ2-1	TRBV7-2	.
SASRDRGQETQY	12	TRBJ2-5	TRBV20-1	.
ASSPAGTSGTPYNEQF	16	TRBJ2-1	TRBV7-9	once
ASSFGPGAYPREQY	14	TRBJ2-7	TRBV7-2	.
SAQSGAQGYT	10	TRBJ1-2	TRBV20-1	.
ASRGTSGSTGELF	13	TRBJ2-2	TRBV2	few
ASSLVGSTGYKGYT	14	TRBJ1-2	TRBV25-1	few
SVLLDTRNGYT	11	TRBJ1-2	TRBV29-1	.
ASSPGQGRAF	10	TRBJ1-1	TRBV12-3/TRBV12-4	.
ASSLGQTQGEQF	12	TRBJ2-1	TRBV5-1	.
SALPDTYEQY	10	TRBJ2-7	TRBV20-1	few
SAPTAGLWY	9	TRBJ2-5	TRBV20-1	.
ASSLTRESGTDTQY	14	TRBJ2-3	TRBV6-6	.
ASSLWDGDGYT	11	TRBJ1-2	TRBV7-3	.
SARDPRGAETQY	12	TRBJ2-5	TRBV20-1	few
ASSLVDREQVGEQF	14	TRBJ2-1	TRBV13	few
ASSSRLRGGPLGGTYEQY	18	TRBJ2-7	TRBV7-2	few